Below, one T cell receptor beta chain is given with its context. Its antigen remains unidentified. The repertoire was sequenced with immunoSEQ multiplex PCR; TCRdb's copy has only in-frame clones and lacks some. Of tens of thousands of clones listed, 80% were seen once; the top ten hold approximately 7.5%. This sample stems from a study of OX40 agonist ivuxolimab in advanced cancers. On the study more broadly: Patients assigned to dose escalation were diagnosed with hepatocellular carcinoma, melanoma, renal cell or head and neck cancer.

Germline-derived CDR1 and CDR2 are SQVTM and ANQGSEA. CDR3 length equals 14 residues. The V gene lost 3 bases and the J gene lost 7 bases, with 16 bases spanning the gap. At baseline, cycle 4 day 1, and cycle 7 day 1, blood was sampled. Points from the study as a whole: Some nonresponders additionally presented with little normalized T-cell clonal expansion. On average, CD8+ T cells showed a greater number of expanded clones than CD4+.

The TCR sequence derives from an adult with an advanced solid tumor such as melanoma, head and neck, liver or kidney cancer. The J gene is TRBJ2-1, the V gene TRBV29-1; D remains ambiguous. The specimen comprised CD4+ or CD8+ T cells sorted from blood, sampled in a trial of the OX40 agonist ivuxolimab. This CDR3 reads CSVEVRVVGNEQFF. CDR3 sequence (DNA): TGCAGCGTTGAGGTTAGGGTAGTAGGGAATGAGCAGTTCTTC.